A single sample is the source of the 11 T cell receptor beta chains below, sequenced in a study of T cells after posttransplantation cyclophosphamide. Controls had myeloablative marrow grafts with methotrexate and calcineurin inhibitor, sampled at 1 year. Using immunoSEQ multiplex PCR, the repertoire was profiled, and TCRdb retains in-frame clones only, with some absent. Of around 17,000 clones listed, 75% to 90% were seen once; the top ten hold 28%. The source was PBMCs, collected after allogeneic stem cell transplant with calcineurin inhibitor and methotrexate. The receptors stem from a female patient under 30 who received an allogeneic stem cell transplant from an unrelated donor, was CMV-positive, and had acute and chronic GVHD. These T cells may partly come from the graft donor.

The chain has TRBV5-1 and TRBJ2-7; TRBD1 matches at 7 bases. V shed 5 bases, J shed 4 bases, and the junction held 9 bases outside the gene matches. There are 14 residues in the CDR3. The germline gives CDR1 SGHRS, CDR2 YFSETQ. CDR3 loop: CASSRDRVLYEQYF. CDR3 bases: TGCGCCAGCAGTAGAGACAGGGTATTATACGAGCAGTACTTC.

The CDR3 DNA reads TGTGCCAGCAGCGTAGGACCGGGATCTCACAATGAGCAGTTCTTC. Translated: CASSVGPGSHNEQFF. This chain connects TRBV9 to TRBJ2-1; tentatively, D is TRBD2 (5 bases). V was clipped by 0 bases and J by 5 bases, with 12 bases between them. The CDR3 runs 15 residues. CDR1 is SGDLS, CDR2 YYNGEE, per germline.

The rearrangement links TRBV4-1 to TRBJ2-3; no clear D. V shed 4 bases and J shed 4 bases, with 15 bases lying between them. The CDR3 loop spans 15 amino acids. Germline V CDR1 and CDR2: MGHRA, YSYEKL. DNA of the CDR3: TGCGCCAGCAGCCTCTTGACTTCCCCCCCAGATACGCAGTATTTT. As protein: CASSLLTSPPDTQYF.

The chain joins TRBV7-9 to TRBJ1-4; 7 positions match TRBD1. The CDR3 is 16 residues long. The V and J ends lost 5 bases and 3 bases, in that order; junction bases with no gene match: 9. Germline lookup yields CDR1 SEHNR and CDR2 FQNEAQ (reference sequence). CDR3 in DNA: TGTGCCAGCAGCCGAACAAGGGGGCTGGCTAATGAAAAACTGTTTTTT. It is translated as CASSRTRGLANEKLFF.

V usage is TRBV6-1 and J usage is TRBJ1-1; D perhaps matches TRBD1 (5 bases). The CDR3 length is 15 residues. Per germline, CDR1 MNHNS and CDR2 SASEGT. Trimming stripped 4 bases from V and 4 bases from J, with 16 bases between. The chain's CDR3 is CASSGRPPQGTEAFF. The CDR3 nucleotides read TGTGCCAGCAGTGGTAGACCCCCCCAGGGCACTGAAGCTTTCTTT.

The rearrangement uses TRBV5-1 and TRBJ2-1; 9 bases align to TRBD1. J gave up 5 bases and V 0 bases, and 3 bases lay outside the gene matches. This CDR3 spans 15 amino acids. In germline, CDR1 is SGHRS, CDR2 YFSETQ. The CDR3 DNA sequence: TGCGCCAGCAGCTTGGGGGACAGGGATGACAATGAGCAGTTCTTC. It encodes CASSLGDRDDNEQFF.

This clone was recorded only once. The rearrangement uses TRBV5-4 and TRBJ2-3; TRBD1 aligns across 8 bases. Trimming at V came to 2 bases and at J to 6 bases, leaving 2 bases not matched to a gene. CDR3 length equals 13 residues. Germline CDR1 reads SGHNT; CDR2 reads YYREEE (reference sequence). CDR3 region: CASSFGQGDTQYF. The CDR3, as DNA: TGTGCCAGCAGCTTCGGACAGGGCGATACGCAGTATTTT.

The gene calls are TRBV5-4 and TRBJ2-7; 9 nucleotides align to TRBD1. This CDR3 is built from 16 residues. From germline, CDR1 is SGHNT and CDR2 YYREEE (reference sequence). The V and J ends lost 0 bases and 3 bases, in that order; junction bases with no gene match: 7. The CDR3 DNA reads as TGTGCCAGCAGCTTGGACCTAACAGGGGGCGTCTACGAGCAGTACTTC. It encodes CASSLDLTGGVYEQYF.

The chain has TRBV6-6 and TRBJ2-5; 7 nucleotides line up with TRBD1. Germline V gene data show CDR1 as MNHNY and CDR2 as SVGAGI (reference sequence). V was pared by 0 bases and J by 2 bases, with 3 bases of the junction left unmatched. This CDR3 is 15 amino acids long. CDR3 nucleotide sequence: TGTGCCAGCAGTTACTCGGGCAGGGGGCAAGAGACCCAGTACTTC. It is translated as CASSYSGRGQETQYF.

The rearrangement joins TRBV30 to TRBJ2-5; D is perhaps TRBD2 (6 bases). The germline V gene encodes CDR1 GTSNPN and CDR2 SVGIG (reference sequence). The CDR3 is 12 amino acids. V gave up 4 bases and J gave up 5 bases, with 11 bases separating them. CDR3 residues: CAWNAAGETQYF. The CDR3, as DNA: TGTGCCTGGAACGCCGCGGGGGAGACCCAGTACTTC.

This clone is a singleton in its sample. V is TRBV5-4 and J is TRBJ2-1; 10 bases fit TRBD2. Germline V CDR1 and CDR2: SGHNT, YYREEE (reference sequence). The CDR3 has 16 residues. After removal of 0 bases from V and 4 bases from J, the junction contained 4 bases not matched to a gene. CDR3 sequence reads: CASSLGSGRDYNEQFF. In DNA form, the CDR3 reads TGTGCCAGCAGCTTGGGGAGCGGGAGGGATTACAATGAGCAGTTCTTC.